One sample yielded the 23 T cell receptor beta chains listed below, sequenced in a study of identical twins. TCRdb reprocessed the 5' RACE reads with MiXCR, giving one entry per CDR3 protein. In the table there are roughly 1.6 million distinct CDR3 sequences, more than 30% of which are singletons. The material sequenced was cord blood. All receptors come from a newborn girl in good health.

This clonotype has more than one count but fewer than ten. This chain links TRBV4-2 with TRBJ2-4, with a weak D call TRBD1 (5 bases). Germline loops: CDR1 LGHNA, CDR2 YNFKEQ. This CDR3 region has 15 residues. V lost 4 bases to trimming and J lost 0 bases, with 10 bases between them. The CDR3 region has the DNA TGTGCCAGCAGCCGTCGGACATTAGCCAAAAACATTCAGTACTTC. As protein: CASSRRTLAKNIQYF.

The chain couples TRBV20-1 to TRBJ2-5, with 9 bases aligning to TRBD2. This CDR3 contains 16 residues. J gave up 11 bases and V 3 bases, and 19 bases lay outside the gene matches. Per germline, CDR1 DFQATT and CDR2 SNEGSKA (reference sequence). The CDR3 sequence: CSARGTSGGHYNEQYF. The CDR3 coding sequence is TGCAGTGCTAGGGGTACCAGCGGGGGGCACTACAATGAGCAGTACTTC.

The table lists this clonotype with a few counts. The rearrangement joins TRBV6-5 to TRBJ2-5; 12 bases match TRBD2. The CDR3 contains 16 residues. V was pared by 0 bases and J by 2 bases, with 1 base of the junction left unmatched. CDR1 and CDR2 from the germline V gene are MNHEY and SVGAGI. CDR3 region: CASSYSTSGGQETQYF. The DNA for the CDR3 is TGTGCCAGCAGTTACTCGACTAGCGGGGGACAAGAGACCCAGTACTTC.

The chain recombines TRBV5-1 with TRBJ2-5; 14 bases map to TRBD2. The germline gives CDR1 SGHRS, CDR2 YFSETQ. The CDR3 loop spans 19 amino acids. Unmatched junction bases numbered 22, after V lost 4 bases and J lost 11 bases. CDR3 sequence reads: CASSQLLRLAGGPGNEQYF. The CDR3 region has the DNA TGCGCCAGCAGCCAACTACTACGACTAGCGGGAGGGCCGGGGAATGAGCAGTACTTC.

V gene TRBV20-1 combines with J gene TRBJ2-1; 11 nucleotides align to TRBD2. The V segment lost 3 bases and the J segment 6 bases; nucleotides outside the gene matches: 4. The CDR3 length is 14 residues. Germline V gene sequence: CDR1 DFQATT, CDR2 SNEGSKA (reference sequence). CDR3 amino acids: CSASPSGGLNEQFF. The CDR3 nucleotides are TGCAGTGCTAGCCCTAGCGGGGGGCTCAATGAGCAGTTCTTC.

This chain joins TRBV2 and TRBJ2-1, with 10 bases lining up with TRBD2. J was trimmed by 10 bases and V by 3 bases; bases with no gene match: 12. Germline V gives CDR1 SNHLY, CDR2 FYNNEI. CDR3 size: 16 residues. CDR3: CASSESPLAGGTEQFF. The CDR3 nucleotides read TGTGCCAGCAGTGAGAGTCCCTTAGCGGGAGGTACGGAGCAGTTCTTC.

The V gene is TRBV10-3, the J gene TRBJ1-2; no reliable D call. The CDR3 consists of 12 residues. V was cut by 0 bases and J by 7 bases, with 6 bases left in between. Germline V gives CDR1 ENHRY, CDR2 SYGVKD. The CDR3 reads CAISESPGGYTF. The DNA for the CDR3 is TGTGCCATCAGTGAGTCGCCGGGTGGCTACACCTTC.

The chain uses TRBV5-6 and TRBJ1-2; D is unresolved. This CDR3 is 12 amino acids long. V was trimmed by 5 bases and J by 1 base, leaving 6 bases between them. Per germline, CDR1 SGHDT and CDR2 YYEEEE. CDR3 amino acids: CASRFYNYGYTF. The CDR3 coding sequence is TGTGCCAGCAGGTTTTATAACTATGGCTACACCTTC.

The chain carries TRBV20-1 and TRBJ1-2; D unresolved. V dropped 1 base and J dropped 5 bases, with 11 bases sitting between them. Germline V gene lookup returns CDR1 DFQATT and CDR2 SNEGSKA (reference sequence). CDR3 size: 13 residues. CDR3 sequence reads: CSARAPQPYGYTF. CDR3 nucleotides: TGCAGTGCTAGAGCGCCGCAGCCTTATGGCTACACCTTC.

This clonotype turned up a few times. The chain joins TRBV20-1 to TRBJ2-3; TRBD1 or TRBD2 may be the D gene (7 bases each). Between the trimmed V and J ends, which lost 2 bases and 2 bases, there was a span of 17 bases. The CDR3 totals 16 residues. Germline V gives CDR1 DFQATT, CDR2 SNEGSKA (reference sequence). For the CDR3, the DNA is TGCAGTGCTAGAACCGTCAGGGGGGGTTTCACAGATACGCAGTATTTT. Protein sequence: CSARTVRGGFTDTQYF.

This clonotype turned up a few times. The gene calls are TRBV7-2 and TRBJ2-1; TRBD2 might be the D (5 bases). Germline-derived CDR1 and CDR2 are SGHTA and FQGNSA. Trimming took off 2 bases at V and 2 bases at J, with 10 bases between the two ends. This CDR3 is 15 amino acids long. The CDR3 sequence: CASSLPLVAYNEQFF. The CDR3 nucleotides are TGTGCCAGCAGCTTACCACTAGTTGCCTACAATGAGCAGTTCTTC.

A few counts support this clonotype. The CDR3 sequence is CASSLSFRRGLNYGYTF. CDR3 sequence (DNA): TGCGCCAGCAGCTTGTCCTTTCGTCGGGGCCTTAACTATGGCTACACCTTC. The chain links TRBV5-1 to TRBJ1-2, with a weak D call TRBD1 (5 bases). Germline lookup yields CDR1 SGHRS and CDR2 YFSETQ. The CDR3 is 17 residues long. Trimming pared 1 base from V and 1 base from J, leaving 17 bases between.

The chain recombines TRBV7-9 with TRBJ2-5; tentatively, D is TRBD1 or TRBD2 (5 bases each). The DNA end lines up better with TRBJ2-7; the J call may be wrong. The CDR3 contains 16 residues. The germline gives CDR1 SEHNR, CDR2 FQNEAQ (reference sequence). The CDR3 nucleotides read TGTGCCAGCAGCTTAGAAGGTTTTGGGGACCCCCTCGAGCAGTACTTC. It encodes CASSLEGFGDPLEQYF.

The chain has TRBV29-1 and TRBJ2-1, with 7 bases lining up with TRBD2. Trimming removed 5 bases from V and 14 bases from J; junction bases left unmatched: 9. Germline V gene data show CDR1 as SQVTM and CDR2 as ANQGSEA. The CDR3 is 11 residues long. CDR3 loop: CSVRHREVKFF. The CDR3 DNA reads TGCAGCGTTCGTCATCGGGAGGTAAAGTTCTTC.

This clonotype has only one observation. A read error may explain this, as a much larger clone is one base away. The J gene is TRBJ1-5, the V gene TRBV24-1; D gene ambiguous. This CDR3 contains 14 residues. Per the germline V gene, CDR1 is KGHDR and CDR2 is SFDVKD. CDR3 amino acids: CATGDLYSNQPQHF. CDR3 nucleotides: TGTGCCACCGGTGATTTGTATAGCAATCAGCCCCAGCATTTT.

This chain uses TRBV9 with TRBJ2-7; 9 positions agree with TRBD2. The CDR3 is made up of 15 amino acids. CDR1 is SGDLS, CDR2 YYNGEE, per germline. The V and J ends lost 0 bases and 2 bases, in that order; junction bases with no gene match: 3. Here the CDR3 reads CASSVETSGPYEQYF. The CDR3 region has the DNA TGTGCCAGCAGCGTAGAGACTAGCGGACCCTACGAGCAGTACTTC.

J is TRBJ2-7 and V is TRBV20-1; D perhaps matches TRBD1 (5 bases). This CDR3 is 12 amino acids long. Per the germline V gene, CDR1 is DFQATT and CDR2 is SNEGSKA (reference sequence). The V end lost 3 bases, the J end lost 4 bases, and 10 bases lay between the germline ends. This CDR3 is CSASSRAYEQYF. The CDR3 DNA sequence: TGCAGTGCTAGCTCCAGGGCTTACGAGCAGTACTTC.

J is TRBJ2-2 and V is TRBV9, with D possibly being TRBD1 (5 bases). V dropped 2 bases and J dropped 0 bases, with 8 bases sitting between them. This CDR3 has 15 amino acids. Germline V lookup: CDR1 SGDLS, CDR2 YYNGEE. CDR3 nucleotide sequence: TGTGCCAGCAGCGTGGGGCGATCGAACACCGGGGAGCTGTTTTTT. Translated, it gives CASSVGRSNTGELFF.

The V call is TRBV6-2 or TRBV6-3, the J call TRBJ2-1, with 8 bases fitting TRBD2. CDR1 and CDR2 from the germline V gene are MNHEY and SVGEGT. This CDR3 is built from 13 residues. After removal of 6 bases from V and 6 bases from J, the junction contained 4 bases not matched to a gene. The CDR3 reads CASSAGLVNEQFF. The CDR3 nucleotides are TGTGCCAGCAGCGCGGGACTAGTCAATGAGCAGTTCTTC.

The table lists this clonotype with many counts. The V and J genes are TRBV12-3 or TRBV12-4 and TRBJ1-5; D not certain. This CDR3 is 13 amino acids long. The germline V and J ends were trimmed by 7 bases and 4 bases, with 11 bases remaining between them. The CDR3, as DNA: TGTGCCAGCACCACGGACGGAAATCAGCCCCAGCATTTT. Residues: CASTTDGNQPQHF.

This clonotype was picked up a small number of times. The chain links TRBV7-9 to TRBJ2-7; D is undetermined. The CDR3 is 14 amino acids. Trimming cost V 1 base and J 3 bases, with 10 bases left between them. Germline-derived CDR1 and CDR2 are SEHNR and FQNEAQ (reference sequence). The CDR3 bases are TGTGCCAGCAGCTTAGATCGGCGCAACTACGAGCAGTACTTC. It yields the protein CASSLDRRNYEQYF.

The V gene is TRBV3-1, the J gene TRBJ1-2; D unresolved. With 0 bases removed from V and 8 bases from J, the gap between germline ends came to 16 bases. Per germline, CDR1 LGHDT and CDR2 YNNKEL (reference sequence). The CDR3 extends over 15 amino acids. The CDR3 sequence is CASSQDPGAPWGYTF. CDR3 nucleotide sequence: TGTGCCAGCAGCCAAGATCCGGGAGCCCCCTGGGGCTACACCTTC. The full variable domain, its missing parts supplied by reference TRBV3-1 and TRBJ1-2, is DTAVSQTPKYLVTQMGNDKSIKCEQNLGHDTMYWYKQDSKKFLKIMFSYNNKELIINETVPNRFSPKSPDKAHLNLHINSLELGDSAVYFCASSQDPGAPWGYTFGSGTRLTVV.

A remark on this clonotype: At one end the junction does not follow the germline gene, possibly because of a read error. This rearrangement joins TRBV7-9 to TRBJ1-1, with D possibly TRBD1 on 6 matching bases. Looked up from germline, CDR1 is SEHNR and CDR2 is FQNEAQ (reference sequence). CDR3 length: 14 amino acids. The chain's CDR3 is CASSLAIQGTEAFF. The CDR3 nucleotides are TGCGCCAGCAGCTTGGCTATACAGGGCACTGAAGCTTTCTTT.